This T cell receptor (beta chain) was identified in a study of T cell responses to AZD1222 COVID-19 vaccine. The CDR3 extends over 14 amino acids. Germline assignment: CDR1 SGHRS and CDR2 YFSETQ. Trimming stripped 4 bases from V and 2 bases from J, with 13 bases between. Some second doses came at about 4 weeks and others at about 12 weeks; these were pooled. The table came from immunoSEQ multiplex PCR; TCRdb's copy has only in-frame clones and leaves some out. The sample lists fewer than 110,000 clones, about 92% occurring once. Regarding the study as a whole: The number of AZD1222 recipients seropositive at baseline was only 6 or 7. Nearly half of spike-specific TCRs reportedly target variant regions that are unmutated in the B.1.351 and B.1.1.7 variants. Spike-specific TCR breadth rose after two AZD1222 doses, and depth rose as well.

To note about this clone: Its specificity is unknown.

The specimen was peripheral blood, collected 28 days after the second AZD1222 dose. The receptor was derived from an adult who received the AZD1222 COVID-19 vaccine. This chain connects TRBV5-1 to TRBJ2-7, with a possible D match to TRBD1 (6 bases). The CDR3 DNA follows: TGCGCCAGCAGCGACCCAGGACAGCCCTACGAGCAGTACTTC. Translation: CASSDPGQPYEQYF.